This TCR beta chain is drawn from a study of graft-versus-host responses after intestinal transplantation listed by TCRdb under 2021. For the wider study: The transplants that recipients got were multivisceral, liver-intestinal, or isolated intestinal. Every recipient was given anti-thymocyte globulin induction, followed by roughly 3 years of maintenance tacrolimus and steroids. Graft-versus-host and host-versus-graft alloreactive T cell clones were tracked in the graft, circulation and bone marrow after intestinal transplantation using bulk TCR-beta CDR3 sequencing. To identify alloreactive clones, pre-transplant mixed lymphocyte reaction products were sequenced and compared with unstimulated pre-transplant donor and recipient T cells. The cohort enrolled approximately 24 intestinal transplant recipients, one of whom was a retransplant, and a few patients without pretransplant specimens were excluded. A peak of at least 4% donor T cells among recipient peripheral blood mononuclear cells was the definition used for donor T cell macrochimerism. Rather than being sequenced by the commercial service, samples from a few later patients were sequenced in-house on an Illumina MiSeq and processed with MiXCR.

Trimming removed 0 bases from V and 4 bases from J, leaving 10 bases between the germline ends. The CDR3 sequence holds 14 residues, the cysteine and phenylalanine included. Just the 42-base CDR3 DNA is kept, in frame starting at base 1. The germline V gene (reference sequence) gives CDR1 as GTSNPN and CDR2 as SVGIG. Turning to this clone: The antigen it binds to is not known. Base qualities are not at hand, and no much larger clone is one base apart.

Library creation used the immunoSEQ multiplex PCR assay. In most patients, genomic DNA was isolated using the Qiagen DNeasy Blood and Tissue Kit and sent frozen to Adaptive Biotechnologies for TCR sequencing. For most patients, genomic DNA was subjected to high-throughput TCR-beta CDR3 sequencing by Adaptive Biotechnologies. The authors processed their data as follows. Adaptive's ImmunoSEQ software supplied the TCR sequencing data for approximately 18 patients, while MiXCR and VDJtools were used to process a few other patients. CD4 versus CD8 sorting errors were corrected by removing sequences found in both subsets at a frequency ratio below 5:1. CDR3 nucleotide sequences shared between donor and recipient were removed because the origin of such sequences could not be assigned. To count as alloreactive, a clone needed at least 2-fold expansion over unstimulated cells and a minimum CFSE-low frequency of 0.002% (template counts) or 0.001% (read counts). Mappable clones were those detected in sequenced pre-transplant spleen, lymph node, or MLR CFSE-low populations of the donor or recipient. The cumulative frequency of alloreactive clones was calculated as a percentage of all sequences, weighted by copy number. The source is immuneACCESS, and TCRdb retained only in-frame sequences with V and J called. Part of the clones is not carried over; for the studies checked, unresolved V genes explain less than half of this, and the remainder is unexplained. The V and J calls and clone size come from that table; D and trimming were worked out from the DNA. The sample profile shows around 100,000 clones; more than 80% of them were found once. Of the sample, about 0.25% falls within the top ten clones.

The time point label for this specimen denotes: cells obtained before transplantation from donor or recipient. CD3+CD4+ and CD3+CD8+ populations were FACS-sorted from unstimulated pre-transplant donor and recipient cells taken from spleen or lymph nodes. What the work shows at the level of the full study, not this receptor alone: Peak levels of circulating GvH clones were associated with declines in HvG clones early after transplant. Conclusions were limited by the relatively low number and heterogeneity of intestinal transplant patients. GvH clones were detected in recipient bone marrow, and some appeared earlier in ileal mucosa or blood, consistent with an intestinal mucosal origin. High GvH to HvG T cell clonal ratios were observed in the allografts of patients with donor T cell macrochimerism.

This material consisted of unstimulated CD4+ T cells sorted from spleen or lymph node cells, taken before transplant. This receptor was taken from a human donor who was the organ donor for an intestinal transplant. Recombination connected TRBV30 to TRBJ2-1; TRBD2 might be the D gene, on 5 matching bases. Here the CDR3 is given as CAWSVKRRYNEQFF. The nucleotide sequence reads as follows: TGTGCCTGGAGTGTTAAGCGGAGGTACAATGAGCAGTTCTTC.